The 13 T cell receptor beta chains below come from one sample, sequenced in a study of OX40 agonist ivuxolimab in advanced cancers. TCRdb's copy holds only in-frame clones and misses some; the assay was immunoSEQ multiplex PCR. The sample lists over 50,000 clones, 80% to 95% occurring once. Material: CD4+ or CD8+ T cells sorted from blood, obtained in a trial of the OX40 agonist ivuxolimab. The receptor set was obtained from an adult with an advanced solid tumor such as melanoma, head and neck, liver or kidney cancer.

The CDR3 sequence is CASSLGTSSLNEQFF. In DNA, the CDR3 is TGTGCCAGCAGTTTAGGGACTAGCAGTTTAAATGAGCAGTTCTTC. The chain combines TRBV28 with TRBJ2-1; TRBD2 matches 9 bases. V trimming: 2 bases; J trimming: 7 bases; junction bases outside the gene matches: 6. This CDR3 is built from 15 residues. CDR1 MDHEN and CDR2 SYDVKM come from the germline V gene. Filled out from reference TRBV28 and TRBJ2-1, the complete variable domain reads DVKVTQSSRYLVKRTGEKVFLECVQDMDHENMFWYRQDPGLGLRLIYFSYDVKMKEKGDIPEGYSVSREKKERFSLILESASTNQTSMYLCASSLGTSSLNEQFFGPGTRLTVL.

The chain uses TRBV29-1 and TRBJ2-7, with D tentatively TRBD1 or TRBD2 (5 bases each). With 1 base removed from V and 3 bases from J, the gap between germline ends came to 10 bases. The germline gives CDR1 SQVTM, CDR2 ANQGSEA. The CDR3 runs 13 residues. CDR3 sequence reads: CSVEGDGDYEQYF. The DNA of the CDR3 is TGCAGCGTTGAAGGGGACGGTGACTACGAGCAGTACTTC.

CDR3 in DNA: TGCGCCAGCAGCCAAGCACAGGATGGGGAGACCCAGTACTTC. Translating gives CASSQAQDGETQYF. The chain carries TRBV4-1 and TRBJ2-5; weak D call: TRBD1 (5 bases). V gave up 1 base and J gave up 5 bases, with 11 bases separating them. This CDR3 spans 14 amino acids. From germline, CDR1 is MGHRA and CDR2 YSYEKL.

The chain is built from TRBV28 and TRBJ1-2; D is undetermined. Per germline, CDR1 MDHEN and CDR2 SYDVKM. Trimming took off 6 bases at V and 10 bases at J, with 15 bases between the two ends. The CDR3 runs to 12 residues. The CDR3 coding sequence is TGTGCCAGCAGGCTCGACCTCGGAAACTACACCTTC. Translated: CASRLDLGNYTF.

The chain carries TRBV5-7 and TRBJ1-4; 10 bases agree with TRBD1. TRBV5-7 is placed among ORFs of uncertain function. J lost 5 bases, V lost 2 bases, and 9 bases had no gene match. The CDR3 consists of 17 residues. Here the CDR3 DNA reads TGTGCCAGCAGCTTCCCGGGACAGGGGTTTGAGAATGAAAAACTGTTTTTT. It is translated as CASSFPGQGFENEKLFF.

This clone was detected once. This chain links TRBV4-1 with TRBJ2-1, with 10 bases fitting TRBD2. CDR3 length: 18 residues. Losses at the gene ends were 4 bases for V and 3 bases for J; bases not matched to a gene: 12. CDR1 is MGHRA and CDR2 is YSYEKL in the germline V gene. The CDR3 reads CASSREVGLAGDYNEQFF. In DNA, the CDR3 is TGCGCCAGCAGCCGGGAGGTTGGGCTAGCGGGAGACTACAATGAGCAGTTCTTC.

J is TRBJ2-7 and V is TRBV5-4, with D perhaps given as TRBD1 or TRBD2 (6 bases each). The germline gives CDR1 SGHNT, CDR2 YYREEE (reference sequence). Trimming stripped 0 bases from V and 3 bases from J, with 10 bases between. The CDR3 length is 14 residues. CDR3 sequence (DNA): TGTGCCAGCAGCTTGGGACTAGGGGGCTACGAGCAGTACTTC. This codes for CASSLGLGGYEQYF. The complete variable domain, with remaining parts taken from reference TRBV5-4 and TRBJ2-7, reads ETGVTQSPTHLIKTRGQQVTLRCSSQSGHNTVSWYQQALGQGPQFIFQYYREEENGRGNFPPRFSGLQFPNYSSELNVNALELDDSALYLCASSLGLGGYEQYFGPGTRLTVT.

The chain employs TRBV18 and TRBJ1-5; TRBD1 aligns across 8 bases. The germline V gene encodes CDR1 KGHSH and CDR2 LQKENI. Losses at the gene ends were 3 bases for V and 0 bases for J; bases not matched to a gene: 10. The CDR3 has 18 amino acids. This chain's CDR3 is CASSPTDRAINSNQPQHF. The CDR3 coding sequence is TGTGCCAGCTCACCCACGGACAGGGCAATCAATAGCAATCAGCCCCAGCATTTT.

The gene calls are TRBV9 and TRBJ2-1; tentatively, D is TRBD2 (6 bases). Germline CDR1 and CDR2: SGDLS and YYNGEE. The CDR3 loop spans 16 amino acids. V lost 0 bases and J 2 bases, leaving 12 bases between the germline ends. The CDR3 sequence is CASSVGAGTTYNEQFF. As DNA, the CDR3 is TGTGCCAGCAGCGTAGGTGCGGGGACGACCTACAATGAGCAGTTCTTC.

CDR3: CASSWGGGRGSNQPQHF. DNA of the CDR3: TGTGCCAGCAGTTGGGGTGGGGGGCGCGGGAGCAATCAGCCCCAGCATTTT. The chain joins TRBV28 to TRBJ1-5; maybe TRBD1 (6 bases). This CDR3 is 17 amino acids long. V lost 4 bases and J lost 1, with 17 bases in between. The germline gives CDR1 MDHEN, CDR2 SYDVKM.

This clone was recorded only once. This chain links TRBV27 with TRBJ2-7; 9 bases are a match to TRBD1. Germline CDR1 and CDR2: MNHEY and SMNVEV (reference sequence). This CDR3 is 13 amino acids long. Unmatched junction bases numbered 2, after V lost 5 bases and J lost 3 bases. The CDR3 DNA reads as TGTGCCAGCAGTGTGACAGGGGGCTACGAGCAGTACTTC. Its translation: CASSVTGGYEQYF.

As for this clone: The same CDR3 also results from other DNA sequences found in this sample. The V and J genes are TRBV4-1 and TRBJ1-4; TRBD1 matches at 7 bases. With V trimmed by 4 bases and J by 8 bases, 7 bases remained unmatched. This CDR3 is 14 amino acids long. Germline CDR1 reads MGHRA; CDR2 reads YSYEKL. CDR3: CASSPKGAGEKLFF. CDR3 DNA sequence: TGCGCCAGCAGCCCGAAGGGGGCAGGAGAAAAACTGTTTTTT.

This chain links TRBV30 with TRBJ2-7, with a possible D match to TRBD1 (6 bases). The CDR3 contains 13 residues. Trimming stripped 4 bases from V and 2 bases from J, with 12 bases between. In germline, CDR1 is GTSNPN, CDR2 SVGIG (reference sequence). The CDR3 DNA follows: TGTGCCTGGATAGCTGGGGGCGCCTACGAGCAGTACTTC. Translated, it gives CAWIAGGAYEQYF.